The entry that follows covers one T cell receptor (beta chain) sequence. The data derive from a study of blood T cell repertoires in COVID-19. Original processing notes: Estimates of nucleated cell counts were drawn from the amplification of reference gene primers. Using immunoSEQ multiplex PCR, the repertoire was profiled, and TCRdb retains in-frame clones only, with some absent. Clonal size and the V and J genes are those of that table, whereas D and trimming came from the DNA. Of about 74,000 clones listed, about 80% are singletons. What was sequenced was peripheral blood. The receptor was derived from a human donor in a cohort sampled during active COVID-19.

CDR3 in DNA: TGTGCCAGCAGTTTGTGGGGCGGGAGGACAGATACGCAGTATTTT. It codes for CASSLWGGRTDTQYF. The gene calls are TRBV28 and TRBJ2-3; 8 bases match TRBD2. The CDR3 runs to 15 residues. Per the germline V gene, CDR1 is MDHEN and CDR2 is SYDVKM. V gave up 3 bases and J gave up 3 bases; unmatched junction bases: 5.